Listed below are T cell receptor beta chains from one sample, sequenced in a study of blood T cell repertoires in COVID-19. The protocol was immunoSEQ multiplex PCR, while the TCRdb copy is restricted to in-frame clones and leaves out a portion. The data show fewer than 350,000 clones, around 89% seen once. Material for sequencing was PBMCs or T cells enriched from blood (not recorded which). These receptors were collected from a woman between 55 and 75 years old in a cohort exposed to, infected with or recovered from COVID-19 (not recorded which). The CDR3 runs from the conserved cysteine through the conserved F or W.

TRBJ2-1	TRBV2	CASSEAVSYNEQFF
TRBJ1-2	TRBV27	CASSSSGRRRGGYTF
TRBJ1-1	TRBV28	CASSLRQDTEAFF
TRBJ1-2	TRBV10-3	CAISDGTGGNYGYTF
TRBJ2-7	TRBV7-2	CASSVTGGSGQYF
TRBJ2-5	TRBV28	CASSLGVAGGVVETQYF
TRBJ2-1	TRBV18	CASSPRTFNFNEQFF
TRBJ1-5	TRBV6-1	CASSDWTGGYISNQPQHF
TRBJ2-6	TRBV18	CASSQDMAGANVLTF
TRBJ2-2	TRBV27	CASSLWDRRTGELFF
TRBJ1-1	TRBV30	CAWSAAREAFF
TRBJ1-1	TRBV6-2/TRBV6-3	CASSRGQGKFNTEAFF
TRBJ2-1	TRBV19	CASSTGPGGGSYNEQFF
TRBJ2-1	TRBV7-8	CASSAGLAGDEQFF
TRBJ1-5	TRBV5-6	CASSLEGGNQPQHF
TRBJ1-5	TRBV10-2	CASGQANQPQHF
TRBJ1-5	TRBV27	CASSSSSPRSGEAQHF
TRBJ1-5	TRBV5-1	CASILEEQPQHF
TRBJ2-7	TRBV7-9	CASSSGQTYEQYF
TRBJ2-1	TRBV19	CASSIYRGTHNEQFF
TRBJ2-7	TRBV7-8	CASSLVGVAPISYEQYF
TRBJ2-7	TRBV6-5	CASIQTSGYEQYF
TRBJ2-7	TRBV19	CASSPDRGPYEQYF
TRBJ1-2	TRBV28	CASSLYVQGDGYTF
TRBJ1-4	TRBV28	CAWGRGAGKLFF
TRBJ1-1	TRBV5-1	CASSEGTANTEAFF
TRBJ1-1	TRBV9	CASSGGRGYTEAFF
TRBJ2-3	TRBV28	CASSLLAGRPYF
TRBJ1-4	TRBV30	CAWSGGRGRGVEKLFF
TRBJ1-2	TRBV24-1	CATSDWTTGYTF
TRBJ2-1	TRBV11-2	CASSSRQGAWNEQFF